This entry lists 20 T cell receptor beta chains sequenced from one sample in a study of Tregs in tolerant kidney transplant recipients. Profiling relied on immunoSEQ multiplex PCR, and the TCRdb table lists in-frame clones only, not all of them. The repertoire has some 60,000 clones, around 80% of them found once; the top ten carry about 5%. Sequencing used CD4+ T cells from blood. These receptors were taken from a human donor in good health.

The gene calls are TRBV5-8 and TRBJ1-4, with a tentative D call TRBD1 (6 bases). Germline values: CDR1 SGHTS, CDR2 YDEGEE. The V gene lost 3 bases and the J gene lost 8 bases, with 14 bases spanning the gap. This CDR3 spans 14 amino acids. CDR3 residues: CASSSTGSEEKLFF. CDR3 nucleotides: TGTGCCAGCAGCTCTACAGGGTCCGAGGAAAAACTGTTTTTT.

The chain couples TRBV5-1 to TRBJ2-2; TRBD1 matches 7 bases. V was pared by 5 bases and J by 6 bases, with 4 bases of the junction left unmatched. Germline values: CDR1 SGHRS, CDR2 YFSETQ. This CDR3 region has 13 residues. In DNA form, the CDR3 reads TGCGCCAGCAGGCCCGGGACAGCCGGGGAGCTGTTTTTT. Translation: CASRPGTAGELFF.

In its sample, this clone was seen a few times. The chain uses TRBV6-5 and TRBJ2-5; possibly TRBD1 or TRBD2 for D (7 bases each). The germline V gene encodes CDR1 MNHEY and CDR2 SVGAGI. The CDR3 length is 15 residues. Trimming removed 6 bases at V and 2 bases at J, with 16 bases between. The CDR3, as DNA: TGTGCCAGCAGCAAGGCAGGGGGGGGGCAAGAGACCCAGTACTTC. Translated: CASSKAGGGQETQYF.

The genes are TRBV21-1 and TRBJ1-5; the table's TRBD1 call for D was not verified on the DNA. TRBV21-1 represents a pseudogene. The CDR3 runs to 11 residues. CDR3 sequence reads: CASRGEKPQHF. DNA for the CDR3: TGTGCCAGCAGAGGGGAAAAGCCCCAGCATTTT.

The V call is TRBV18, the J call TRBJ1-1; 7 bases line up with TRBD1. This CDR3 has 15 residues. Germline values: CDR1 KGHSH, CDR2 LQKENI. Trimming took 1 base from V and 1 from J; bases not matched to a gene: 3. CDR3 sequence: CASSPQGAGNTEAFF. Here the CDR3 DNA reads TGTGCCAGCTCACCACAGGGGGCCGGGAACACTGAAGCTTTCTTT.

The chain recombines TRBV5-1 with TRBJ2-7, with a tentative D call TRBD1 (5 bases). The germline V gene encodes CDR1 SGHRS and CDR2 YFSETQ. V lost 4 bases and J lost 3, with 8 bases in between. The CDR3 length is 12 residues. The CDR3 here is CASSQGDYEQYF. As DNA, the CDR3 is TGCGCCAGCAGCCAGGGTGACTACGAGCAGTACTTC.

This clone was seen only once. The gene calls are TRBV15 and TRBJ2-5, with D possibly TRBD2 on 5 matching bases. The CDR3 extends over 15 amino acids. The germline V gene has CDR1 LNHNV and CDR2 YYDKDF (reference sequence). Trimming cost V 3 bases and J 7 bases, with 18 bases left between them. The DNA of the CDR3 is TGTGCCACCAGCAGTACCCTAGCTTCCTCCGTGACCCAGTACTTC. Translating gives CATSSTLASSVTQYF.

The gene calls are TRBV5-4 and TRBJ1-2; TRBD1 might be the D (5 bases). Germline V gene sequence: CDR1 SGHNT, CDR2 YYREEE (reference sequence). V lost 1 base to trimming and J lost 6 bases, with 7 bases between them. The CDR3 covers 12 residues. The CDR3 here is CASSLWGDGYTF. For the CDR3, the DNA is TGTGCCAGCAGCTTGTGGGGGGATGGCTACACCTTC. Full variable domain (rest looked up from reference TRBV5-4 and TRBJ1-2): ETGVTQSPTHLIKTRGQQVTLRCSSQSGHNTVSWYQQALGQGPQFIFQYYREEENGRGNFPPRFSGLQFPNYSSELNVNALELDDSALYLCASSLWGDGYTFGSGTRLTVV.

This chain connects TRBV7-8 to TRBJ2-5; 14 nucleotides line up with TRBD2. Per the germline V gene, CDR1 is SGHVS and CDR2 is FQNEAQ. With V trimmed by 5 bases and J by 5 bases, 7 bases remained unmatched. This CDR3 has 16 amino acids. The CDR3 bases are TGTGCCAGCAGCCAGACTAGCGGGGGGGCCCTGGAGACCCAGTACTTC. Translating it yields CASSQTSGGALETQYF.

The rearrangement uses TRBV2 and TRBJ1-5; no reliable D call. V gave up 7 bases and J gave up 3 bases, with 16 bases separating them. Germline CDR1 reads SNHLY; CDR2 reads FYNNEI. The CDR3 is 15 amino acids. CDR3 loop: CASTRSLGNNQPQHF. In DNA, the CDR3 is TGTGCCAGCACCCGATCGTTGGGGAACAATCAGCCCCAGCATTTT.

The chain combines TRBV9 with TRBJ2-1, with 9 bases fitting TRBD2. The CDR3 spans 15 residues. CDR1 and CDR2 (germline): SGDLS, YYNGEE. The junction had 8 bases not matched to a gene; V was cut back by 0 bases and J by 10 bases. In DNA, the CDR3 is TGTGCCAGCAGCGTAGGTGGTAGCGGGGGAGGAGAGCAGTTCTTC. It is translated as CASSVGGSGGGEQFF.

With regard to this clone: The junction departs from the called germline gene at one end, perhaps through a read error. The chain links TRBV10-3 to TRBJ2-7; 9 positions agree with TRBD1. The CDR3 is 11 residues long. CDR1 is ENHRY and CDR2 is SYGVKD in the germline V gene. The CDR3 DNA sequence: TGTGCCATCGGGACCGGGACAGGGAATCACTTC. Its protein product is CAIGTGTGNHF.

The chain carries TRBV30 and TRBJ2-7; D possibly corresponds to TRBD2 (5 bases). V lost 5 bases and J 6 bases, leaving 14 bases between the germline ends. CDR1 and CDR2 (germline): GTSNPN, SVGIG (reference sequence). CDR3 size: 12 residues. In nucleotides, the CDR3 is TGTGCCTGGTTGATGGGCCGGGGCGAGCAGTACTTC. This sequence encodes CAWLMGRGEQYF.

V usage is TRBV19 and J usage is TRBJ2-5, with 10 bases matching TRBD2. CDR3 size: 16 residues. Germline V CDR1 and CDR2: LNHDA, SQIVND (reference sequence). After removal of 7 bases from V and 4 bases from J, the junction contained 12 bases not matched to a gene. CDR3 in amino acids: CASNPGLAGDRETQYF. The CDR3 DNA reads as TGTGCCAGTAACCCCGGTCTAGCGGGAGACAGAGAGACCCAGTACTTC.

This clone showed up just a few times. The chain uses TRBV5-8 and TRBJ1-4, with TRBD1 matching 8 bases. The CDR3 runs to 15 residues. The trim removed 2 bases at V and 4 bases at J, leaving 4 bases unmatched. The germline CDR1 and CDR2 sequences are SGHTS and YDEGEE. The chain's CDR3 is CASSFGTGLNEKLFF. CDR3 DNA sequence: TGTGCCAGCAGCTTCGGGACAGGACTTAATGAAAAACTGTTTTTT.

The chain uses TRBV4-3 and TRBJ2-2; no reliable D call. The V gene lost 1 base and the J gene lost 2 bases, with 8 bases spanning the gap. Germline values: CDR1 LGHNA, CDR2 YSLEER. This CDR3 has 15 residues. The CDR3, as DNA: TGCGCCAGCAGCCAAGTAGGGCCTAACACCGGGGAGCTGTTTTTT. Protein sequence: CASSQVGPNTGELFF.

The V call is TRBV15, the J call TRBJ1-1; no reliable D call. The CDR3 extends over 13 amino acids. The germline gives CDR1 LNHNV, CDR2 YYDKDF (reference sequence). V lost 1 base and J lost 6, with 9 bases in between. The CDR3 reads CATSRVLNAEAFF. CDR3 coding DNA: TGTGCCACCAGCAGAGTCCTAAACGCTGAAGCTTTCTTT. Combining the CDR3 with reference TRBV15 and TRBJ1-1 gives the whole variable domain DAMVIQNPRYQVTQFGKPVTLSCSQTLNHNVMYWYQQKSSQAPKLLFHYYDKDFNNEADTPDNFQSRRPNTSFCFLDIRSPGLGDTAMYLCATSRVLNAEAFFGQGTRLTVV.

The rearrangement uses TRBV11-3 and TRBJ1-2; D is possibly TRBD1 (6 bases). The V end lost 6 bases, the J end lost 3 bases, and 14 bases lay between the germline ends. CDR3 length: 14 amino acids. Germline V gives CDR1 SGHNT, CDR2 YENEEA. In DNA, the CDR3 is TGTGCCAGCAGTTTTGGACAGCCTTACTATGGCTACACCTTC. Protein product: CASSFGQPYYGYTF.

This clone was found a few times. V usage is TRBV10-3 and J usage is TRBJ2-2; TRBD1 might be the D (6 bases). This CDR3 is 14 amino acids long. Germline assignment: CDR1 ENHRY and CDR2 SYGVKD. Trimming cost V 4 bases and J 7 bases, with 13 bases left between them. CDR3 DNA sequence: TGTGCCATCAGTGCACAGGGTACGGGCGGGGAGCTGTTTTTT. Translated, it gives CAISAQGTGGELFF.

The chain recombines TRBV5-4 with TRBJ2-3; 9 nucleotides align to TRBD2. The CDR3 spans 16 residues. Germline CDR1 is SGHNT and CDR2 is YYREEE (reference sequence). V dropped 4 bases and J dropped 9; count of bases not matched to a gene: 15. Written as DNA, the CDR3 is TGTGCCAGCAGCCCGAGTGGCGGCGGGGGGGCCAGCACGCAGTATTTT. This translates into CASSPSGGGGASTQYF.